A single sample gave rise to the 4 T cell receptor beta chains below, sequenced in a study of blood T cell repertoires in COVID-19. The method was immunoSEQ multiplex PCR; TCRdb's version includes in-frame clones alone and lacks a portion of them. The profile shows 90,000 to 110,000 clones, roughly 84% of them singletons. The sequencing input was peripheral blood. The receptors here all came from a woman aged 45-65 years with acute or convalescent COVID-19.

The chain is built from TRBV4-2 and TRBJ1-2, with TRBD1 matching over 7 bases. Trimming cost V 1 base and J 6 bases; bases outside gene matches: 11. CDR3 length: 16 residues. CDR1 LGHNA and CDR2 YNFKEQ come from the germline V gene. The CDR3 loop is CASSQAPQGVLDGYTF. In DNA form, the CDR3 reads TGTGCCAGCAGCCAAGCCCCCCAGGGGGTGTTGGATGGCTACACCTTC.

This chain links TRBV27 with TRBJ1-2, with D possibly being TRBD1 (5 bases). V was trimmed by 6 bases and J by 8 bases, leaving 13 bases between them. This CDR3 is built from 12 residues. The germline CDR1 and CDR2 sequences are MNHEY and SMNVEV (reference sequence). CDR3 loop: CASRGEGSGYTF. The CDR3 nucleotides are TGTGCCAGCAGGGGGGAGGGGAGCGGCTACACCTTC.

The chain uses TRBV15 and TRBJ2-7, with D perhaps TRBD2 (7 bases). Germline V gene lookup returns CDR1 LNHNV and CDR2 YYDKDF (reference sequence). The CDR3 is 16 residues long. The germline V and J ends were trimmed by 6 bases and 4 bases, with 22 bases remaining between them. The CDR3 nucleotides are TGTGCCACCAGTCCGATCCAGGAGGGGGGGATTTACGAGCAGTACTTC. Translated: CATSPIQEGGIYEQYF.

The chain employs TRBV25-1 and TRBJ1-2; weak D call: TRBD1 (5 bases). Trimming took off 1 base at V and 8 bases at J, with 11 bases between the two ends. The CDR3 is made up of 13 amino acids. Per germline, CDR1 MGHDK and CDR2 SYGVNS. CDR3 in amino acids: CASSEFEQEGYTF. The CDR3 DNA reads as TGTGCCAGCAGTGAATTTGAACAGGAGGGCTACACCTTC.